This T cell receptor (beta chain) was sequenced in a study of cytomegalovirus exposure and HLA in healthy donors (TCRdb year 2017). For the study in its entirety: A later analysis indicated that the 120 validation repertoires were generated on the platform also employed for the approximately 700 repertoires of the first cohort. High-throughput TCR immunosequencing, statistical association of individual TCRs with disease status, and machine learning were combined to predict cytomegalovirus infection status. The study aimed to test whether signatures of past pathogen exposure could be identified by cataloging public T cell receptors. In addition to the first cohort of 666 subjects, a separate validation cohort of 120 different subjects was used.

CDR1 and CDR2, looked up from the germline V gene, are ENHRY and SYGVKD. After removal of 4 bases from V and 3 bases from J, the junction retains 7 bases not matched to a gene. From the cysteine up to the phenylalanine, the CDR3 has a length of 16 residues. The entry retains the CDR3 DNA only, 48 bases that are in frame from base 1. The library was obtained by the immunoSEQ multiplex PCR assay. The authors' analysis ran thus. A statistical classification framework was built for diagnosing cytomegalovirus status from the catalog of TCR beta chain sequences. This immuneACCESS table, as held by TCRdb, lists in-frame sequences with V and J called but not all clones. Of the missing ones, under half trace to an unresolved V gene in checked studies; the others have no known cause. That table supplies the V and J calls and clone size; D and trimming were determined from the DNA. The sample yields some 330,000 clones; roughly 85% were counted once. The top ten clonotypes cover about 0.8% of the sample.

A note on this clone: Its binding antigen is unknown. Per-base qualities were not stored, and no clone one base away is much larger.

The donors belonged to the validation cohort of around 110 subjects, which was separate from the 666-subject first cohort. Results and caveats for the whole study, not just this receptor: Most TCR sequences were observed very rarely across donors, whereas some public TCRs were present in many individuals. According to the authors, the approach could potentially be generalized to other disease states and immunological phenotypes. A later analysis found that TCRs clustered in the first cohort also tended to co-occur in the approximately 120 validation repertoires, with just under 95% of cluster scores above 0. In vitro tests confirmed that a few of the cytomegalovirus-associated TCR beta chains recognize cytomegalovirus antigens. In the study, about 150 TCR beta chains were listed as associated with cytomegalovirus. A later analysis lacked HLA typing for the validation cohort, so it scored co-occurrence in that cohort across all 130 or so repertoires. In both the original and validation cohorts, the classifier was reported to diagnose cytomegalovirus status with high specificity and sensitivity.

Rearrangement joined TRBV10-3 to TRBJ2-5; 11 bases in the middle match TRBD2. What was sequenced was PBMCs. The sequence was obtained from a young woman in good health and CMV-seronegative. For the CDR3, the sequence is CAISGRLAGSEETQYF. The nucleotide sequence is TGTGCCATCAGTGGCCGACTAGCGGGGTCAGAAGAGACCCAGTACTTC.